This TCR beta chain derives from a study of early T cells in non-severe SARS-CoV-2 infection. The study, taken as a whole, reports: Matching against VDJdb likely underestimated virus-specific expansions, favoring anti-spike CD8.

Researchers attached unique molecular identifiers to individual cDNA molecules. Via MiXCR, TCRdb re-called the 5' RACE reads, giving one row per CDR3 protein. The sample carries roughly 80,000 distinct CDR3 sequences, over 13% recorded once. A note on this clonotype: The antigen remains unidentified.

The CDR3 consists of 13 residues. The germline CDR1 and CDR2 sequences are KGHDR and SFDVKD. Unmatched junction bases numbered 2, after V lost 6 bases and J lost 4 bases. This TCR derives from an adult who was a healthcare worker with PCR-confirmed SARS-CoV-2 infection or an uninfected control (not recorded which). The genes are TRBV24-1 and TRBJ2-3; 8 bases align to TRBD1. Sequenced: whole blood. This CDR3 is CATSQGASDTQYF. The CDR3 coding sequence is TGTGCCACCAGTCAGGGGGCTTCAGATACGCAGTATTTT.